This entry lists 14 T cell receptor beta chains sequenced from one sample in a study of PD-L1 blockade in urothelial cancer. Only in-frame clones appear in the TCRdb table, and some are missing; sequencing was by immunoSEQ multiplex PCR. This table holds tens of thousands of clones, approximately 84% found once. This specimen consisted of PBMCs, obtained around atezolizumab (anti-PD-L1) treatment. Source of these receptors: an older man with urothelial cancer.

This clone has a single count. The chain joins TRBV10-1 to TRBJ2-7; 11 bases fit TRBD2. CDR3 length equals 19 residues. Trimming at V came to 7 bases and at J to 3 bases, leaving 20 bases not matched to a gene. Germline assignment: CDR1 WNHNN and CDR2 SYGVQD (reference sequence). The CDR3 coding sequence is TGCGCCAGCATCTCCGATAACACTCGGAGACTAGCGGGGAACTACGAGCAGTACTTC. Translation gives CASISDNTRRLAGNYEQYF.

This chain joins TRBV28 and TRBJ2-5, with 8 bases fitting TRBD1. The V gene end was trimmed by 4 bases and the J gene end by 4 bases; junction bases not matched to a gene: 11. Germline lookup yields CDR1 MDHEN and CDR2 SYDVKM. This CDR3 is 16 amino acids long. CDR3 DNA sequence: TGTGCCAGCAGTTCAGGAGGACAGGGAGTAGGAGAGACCCAGTACTTC. Translation gives CASSSGGQGVGETQYF.

The gene calls are TRBV5-4 and TRBJ1-4; 9 nucleotides agree with TRBD1. Germline CDR1 is SGHNT and CDR2 is YYREEE (reference sequence). The V segment lost 4 bases and the J segment 7 bases; nucleotides outside the gene matches: 8. The CDR3 is 15 amino acids. CDR3 coding DNA: TGTGCCAGCAGCATAAAACAGGGGGCGCGTGAAAAACTGTTTTTT. Translating gives CASSIKQGAREKLFF.

About this clone itself: A read error may produce the germline difference seen at one junction end. The gene calls are TRBV7-2 and TRBJ2-3; D perhaps matches TRBD2 (6 bases). Germline V gives CDR1 SGHTA, CDR2 FQGNSA. This CDR3 has 15 residues. The CDR3 reads CASSPEAGSTDTQYF. Written as DNA, the CDR3 is TGTGCCAGCAGCCCAGAAGCGGGTAGCACCGATACGCAGTATTTT.

This rearrangement joins TRBV9 to TRBJ1-3, with D uncertain. The germline V and J ends were trimmed by 0 bases and 4 bases, with 11 bases remaining between them. Per germline, CDR1 SGDLS and CDR2 YYNGEE. There are 15 residues in the CDR3. The CDR3 nucleotides read TGTGCCAGCAGCGTAGACCTGGGCTCGGGAAACACCATATATTTT. Protein product: CASSVDLGSGNTIYF.

The rearrangement uses TRBV19 and TRBJ2-4; the match to TRBD1 covers 9 bases. Germline trimming cut 2 bases from V and 7 bases from J; bases unmatched to any gene: 3. The CDR3 length is 14 residues. Looked up from germline, CDR1 is LNHDA and CDR2 is SQIVND (reference sequence). CDR3 coding DNA: TGTGCCAGTAGTATAAACGACAGGGGGAACATTCAGTACTTC. This sequence encodes CASSINDRGNIQYF.

V and J are TRBV28 and TRBJ1-5; 10 nucleotides match TRBD1. V trimming: 4 bases; J trimming: 11 bases; junction bases outside the gene matches: 5. The CDR3 is 13 amino acids. In germline, CDR1 is MDHEN, CDR2 SYDVKM. CDR3 DNA sequence: TGTGCCAGCAGTTCCACCGGGACAGGGGCCCAGCATTTT. It codes for CASSSTGTGAQHF. The entire variable domain, with the rest obtained from reference TRBV28 and TRBJ1-5, is as follows: DVKVTQSSRYLVKRTGEKVFLECVQDMDHENMFWYRQDPGLGLRLIYFSYDVKMKEKGDIPEGYSVSREKKERFSLILESASTNQTSMYLCASSSTGTGAQHFGDGTRLSIL.

This clone was counted only a few times. This chain connects TRBV19 to TRBJ2-2, with D possibly being TRBD2 (6 bases). CDR3 length: 15 amino acids. Trimming took 4 bases from V and 0 from J, leaving 9 bases between them. The V gene's germline CDR1 is LNHDA and CDR2 SQIVND (reference sequence). CDR3 DNA sequence: TGTGCCAGTAGTACTGGCGGGACGAACACCGGGGAGCTGTTTTTT. This sequence encodes CASSTGGTNTGELFF.

Only a few counts were recorded for this clone. The chain employs TRBV5-6 and TRBJ1-5; weak D call: TRBD1 (5 bases). Trimming left V 4 bases short and J 7 bases short, with 15 bases between. In germline, CDR1 is SGHDT, CDR2 YYEEEE. The CDR3 consists of 14 residues. CDR3 residues: CASSTNTGGQPQHF. CDR3 nucleotide sequence: TGTGCCAGCAGCACAAACACGGGGGGGCAGCCCCAGCATTTT.

J is TRBJ2-3 and V is TRBV4-1; D might be TRBD1 (6 bases). From germline, CDR1 is MGHRA and CDR2 YSYEKL. The CDR3 is 18 residues long. V was pared by 1 base and J by 0 bases, with 17 bases between. The CDR3 sequence: CASSQGGYRETSTDTQYF. DNA for the CDR3: TGCGCCAGCAGCCAAGGGGGATACAGGGAGACTAGCACAGATACGCAGTATTTT.

The V and J genes are TRBV11-3 and TRBJ2-7; 9 nucleotides line up with TRBD2. CDR3 length: 13 amino acids. CDR1 and CDR2 (germline): SGHNT, YENEEA. The J segment lost 7 bases and the V segment lost 3 bases, leaving 4 bases of the junction unmatched. CDR3 amino acids: CASSLNLAGEQYF. CDR3 in DNA: TGTGCCAGCAGCTTGAATCTAGCGGGGGAGCAGTACTTC.

The chain links TRBV9 to TRBJ2-3, with D tentatively TRBD2 (6 bases). The CDR3 runs 15 residues. The V end lost 4 bases, the J end lost 6 bases, and 18 bases lay between the germline ends. In germline, CDR1 is SGDLS, CDR2 YYNGEE. The CDR3, as DNA: TGTGCCAGCAGCCTGGACTATCACCGCTCGGATACGCAGTATTTT. Protein product: CASSLDYHRSDTQYF.

This clone was picked up a small number of times. V is TRBV7-9 and J is TRBJ2-5; the match to TRBD1 covers 8 bases. The CDR3 is made up of 18 amino acids. CDR1 and CDR2 from the germline V gene are SEHNR and FQNEAQ (reference sequence). The trim removed 3 bases at V and 0 bases at J, leaving 12 bases unmatched. The CDR3 DNA sequence: TGTGCCAGCAGCTTTGGGGGTACAGGGGGAGATCACCAAGAGACCCAGTACTTC. Its translation: CASSFGGTGGDHQETQYF.

The chain couples TRBV28 to TRBJ2-2; 9 bases fit TRBD2. Germline V gene data show CDR1 as MDHEN and CDR2 as SYDVKM. This CDR3 contains 17 residues. J lost 4 bases, V lost 7 bases, and 13 bases had no gene match. In DNA, the CDR3 is TGTGCCAGCACCCCTATCGGGGGACTAGCCGGCACCGGGGAGCTGTTTTTT. It specifies CASTPIGGLAGTGELFF.